The 17 T cell receptor beta chains listed next were all sequenced from one sample in a study of blood T cell repertoires in COVID-19. Libraries were prepared by immunoSEQ multiplex PCR; TCRdb keeps only in-frame clonotypes and omits some of them. The table records about 240,000 clones, roughly 80% of them present only once. Material for sequencing was peripheral blood. The receptors come from a woman aged 55 to 70 with active or convalescent COVID-19.

The chain couples TRBV4-1 to TRBJ1-1; tentatively, D is TRBD1 (5 bases). Trimming left V 0 bases short and J 1 base short, with 12 bases between. This CDR3 has 16 amino acids. Germline values: CDR1 MGHRA, CDR2 YSYEKL. CDR3 coding DNA: TGCGCCAGCAGCCAAGATCGGGGGGTAGGGAACACTGAAGCTTTCTTT. Amino acid sequence: CASSQDRGVGNTEAFF.

This sequence joins TRBV5-5 and TRBJ1-4; 7 nucleotides match TRBD1. The germline V gene has CDR1 SGHKS and CDR2 YYEKEE (reference sequence). Trimming removed 4 bases from V and 0 bases from J; junction bases left unmatched: 9. The CDR3 sequence is 17 residues long. CDR3 nucleotides: TGTGCCAGCAGCCCGACAGGGAGTAGGGCAACTAATGAAAAACTGTTTTTT. Its protein product is CASSPTGSRATNEKLFF. Full variable domain (outside the CDR3, taken from reference TRBV5-5 and TRBJ1-4): DAGVTQSPTHLIKTRGQQVTLRCSPISGHKSVSWYQQVLGQGPQFIFQYYEKEERGRGNFPDRFSARQFPNYSSELNVNALLLGDSALYLCASSPTGSRATNEKLFFGSGTQLSVL.

The chain uses TRBV7-9 and TRBJ1-2, with a weak D call TRBD1 (6 bases). Germline V lookup: CDR1 SEHNR, CDR2 FQNEAQ (reference sequence). V was shortened by 3 bases and J by 0 bases, with 17 bases between the two germline ends. The CDR3 totals 17 residues. CDR3 loop: CASSLGTGPQANYGYTF. CDR3 DNA: TGTGCCAGCAGCTTGGGTACAGGGCCCCAAGCTAACTATGGCTACACCTTC.

CDR3 in amino acids: CASSLEAGRYGYTF. The CDR3 region has the DNA TGTGCCAGCAGCTTGGAAGCAGGGCGGTATGGCTACACCTTC. The genes are TRBV5-5 and TRBJ1-2; the D gene is possibly TRBD1 (5 bases). The CDR3 extends over 14 amino acids. V was trimmed by 0 bases and J by 5 bases, leaving 11 bases between them. CDR1 is SGHKS and CDR2 is YYEKEE in the germline V gene (reference sequence).

V is TRBV2 and J is TRBJ2-1, with 9 bases aligning to TRBD2. Trimming took 6 bases from V and 4 from J; bases not matched to a gene: 10. Per the germline V gene, CDR1 is SNHLY and CDR2 is FYNNEI. CDR3 size: 16 residues. CDR3 nucleotide sequence: TGTGCCAGCAGCAGGAATAGCGGGGGCCCGTACAATGAGCAGTTCTTC. Translated: CASSRNSGGPYNEQFF. The full variable domain, its missing parts supplied by reference TRBV2 and TRBJ2-1, is EPEVTQTPSHQVTQMGQEVILRCVPISNHLYFYWYRQILGQKVEFLVSFYNNEISEKSEIFDDQFSVERPDGSNFTLKIRSTKLEDSAMYFCASSRNSGGPYNEQFFGPGTRLTVL.

The chain carries TRBV6-5 and TRBJ2-1, with 7 positions matching TRBD2. This CDR3 comprises 15 residues. The ends lost 2 bases at V and 4 bases at J; junction bases unmatched: 5. From germline, CDR1 is MNHEY and CDR2 SVGAGI. CDR3 residues: CASSYGGGRYNEQFF. The DNA for the CDR3 is TGTGCCAGCAGTTACGGGGGGGGAAGATACAATGAGCAGTTCTTC.

The chain has TRBV7-2 and TRBJ1-1; TRBD1 agrees at 10 bases. The germline V gene encodes CDR1 SGHTA and CDR2 FQGNSA. V was pared by 8 bases and J by 5 bases, with 11 bases of the junction left unmatched. This CDR3 contains 15 residues. This CDR3 is CASRDRGPLGTEAFF. The CDR3 bases are TGTGCCAGCCGGGACAGGGGCCCCCTAGGGACTGAAGCTTTCTTT.

The chain combines TRBV3-1 (or the pseudogene TRBV3-2) with TRBJ1-3, with TRBD1 matching over 9 bases. In germline, CDR1 is LGHDT, CDR2 YNNKEL (reference sequence). Trimming removed 3 bases from V and 5 bases from J; junction bases left unmatched: 5. CDR3 length equals 15 residues. The CDR3 DNA follows: TGTGCCAGCAGCCACTCGGACAGGGGTAGAAACACCATATATTTT. It specifies CASSHSDRGRNTIYF.

The chain joins TRBV5-4 to TRBJ2-7; 8 bases are shared with TRBD2. This CDR3 is built from 15 residues. Germline V gene lookup returns CDR1 SGHNT and CDR2 YYREEE (reference sequence). With V trimmed by 3 bases and J by 5 bases, 10 bases remained unmatched. The CDR3 here is CASSYGGAHRNEQYF. CDR3 nucleotide sequence: TGTGCCAGCAGCTACGGGGGGGCGCATCGGAACGAGCAGTACTTC.

The rearrangement links TRBV19 to TRBJ1-1; a weak D match, TRBD1 (6 bases). Trimming cost V 6 bases and J 1 base, with 12 bases left between them. This CDR3 is built from 14 residues. Germline V gives CDR1 LNHDA, CDR2 SQIVND (reference sequence). The CDR3 region is CASSTQGENTEAFF. The CDR3, as DNA: TGTGCCAGTAGCACACAGGGCGAGAACACTGAAGCTTTCTTT.

CDR3 sequence: CAISESGRGRFGYGYTF. The DNA for the CDR3 is TGTGCCATCAGTGAGTCAGGCAGGGGAAGATTCGGATATGGCTACACCTTC. The chain links TRBV10-3 to TRBJ1-2; D possibly corresponds to TRBD1 (6 bases). CDR3 length: 17 amino acids. In germline, CDR1 is ENHRY, CDR2 SYGVKD. V gave up 0 bases and J gave up 5 bases, with 19 bases separating them.

V is TRBV25-1 and J is TRBJ2-5; TRBD2 might be the D (6 bases). This CDR3 is 16 amino acids long. Trimming left V 4 bases short and J 3 bases short, with 18 bases between. Germline CDR1 MGHDK, CDR2 SYGVNS. The CDR3 here is CASSGIAGTAKETQYF. As DNA, the CDR3 is TGTGCCAGCAGTGGAATCGCCGGGACTGCTAAAGAGACCCAGTACTTC.

The gene calls are TRBV27 and TRBJ2-7, with a weak D call TRBD2 (7 bases). V was trimmed by 1 base and J by 6 bases, leaving 13 bases between them. CDR1 and CDR2 from the germline V gene are MNHEY and SMNVEV (reference sequence). There are 14 residues in the CDR3. CDR3 region: CASSLWGGPGEQYF. Written as DNA, the CDR3 is TGTGCCAGCAGTTTATGGGGGGGGCCTGGCGAGCAGTACTTC.

The chain recombines TRBV7-9 with TRBJ2-1; tentative D call: TRBD1 (5 bases). The V gene's germline CDR1 is SEHNR and CDR2 FQNEAQ (reference sequence). V lost 4 bases and J lost 6, with 16 bases in between. This CDR3 has 15 residues. The CDR3 bases are TGTGCCAGCAGCTCCTTGGCAGTGGGGCCCAATGAGCAGTTCTTC. The encoded protein is CASSSLAVGPNEQFF. Filled out from reference TRBV7-9 and TRBJ2-1, the complete variable domain reads DTGVSQNPRHKITKRGQNVTFRCDPISEHNRLYWYRQTLGQGPEFLTYFQNEAQLEKSRLLSDRFSAERPKGSFSTLEIQRTEQGDSAMYLCASSSLAVGPNEQFFGPGTRLTVL.

CDR3 sequence reads: CASSPGFGDYGYTF. DNA of the CDR3: TGTGCCAGCAGCCCGGGTTTTGGAGACTATGGCTACACCTTC. The rearrangement joins TRBV7-3 to TRBJ1-2; no reliable D call. Germline CDR1 SGHTA, CDR2 FQGTGA. Trimming took 5 bases from V and 3 from J, leaving 13 bases between them. CDR3 length equals 14 residues. Complete variable domain (other parts from reference TRBV7-3 and TRBJ1-2): GAGVSQTPSNKVTEKGKYVELRCDPISGHTALYWYRQSLGQGPEFLIYFQGTGAADDSGLPNDRFFAVRPEGSVSTLKIQRTERGDSAVYLCASSPGFGDYGYTFGSGTRLTVV.

This clone has just one count. The V and J genes are TRBV2 and TRBJ1-1; D remains unclear. Trimming shortened V by 4 bases and J by 0 bases, and 6 bases separated the two germline ends. CDR1 and CDR2 (germline): SNHLY, FYNNEI. This CDR3 is built from 13 residues. The CDR3 coding sequence is TGTGCCAGCAGTGTGGAGGTGAACACTGAAGCTTTCTTT. Its protein is CASSVEVNTEAFF.

This chain joins TRBV5-4 and TRBJ1-6, with TRBD1 identical over 10 bases. The CDR3 has 16 amino acids. The germline V gene has CDR1 SGHNT and CDR2 YYREEE (reference sequence). With V trimmed by 0 bases and J by 7 bases, 4 bases remained unmatched. The CDR3, as DNA: TGTGCCAGCAGCTTGGGGCAGGGACAGGGGAATTCACCCCTCCACTTT. Its protein is CASSLGQGQGNSPLHF.